This record concerns one T cell receptor beta chain sequence. The antigen this receptor binds is unknown. No base quality values were provided; no much bigger clone lies one nucleotide off. This sample was taken from a study of Ad26.COV2.S vaccination and SARS-CoV-2 variants (dated by TCRdb to the early 2020s). Regarding the complete study: Vaccine-arm donors came from COV1001, a multicentre, randomized, double-blind, placebo-controlled phase I-IIa trial of Ad26.COV2.S in healthy adults. Dosing of Ad26.COV2.S was intramuscular, at either 5x10^10 or 1x10^11 viral particles, delivered as one shot or as two shots spaced 56 days apart. Participants in the trial were split at random into five groups of five each, receiving low-dose or high-dose Ad26.COV2.S once or twice, or else placebo on both occasions. The specificity and breadth of SARS-CoV-2-reactive T cell receptors after Ad26.COV2.S vaccination were assessed by TCRbeta repertoire sequencing. A total of about 30 samples were included in the TCR-sequenced set, comprising roughly 19 Ad26.COV2.S vaccine recipients, 5 placebo recipients and 8 SARS-CoV-2 convalescent individuals. Blinding of investigators to trial group allocation was maintained during experiments and outcome assessment.

V is clipped by 3 bases and J by 1 base, and the sequence between their germline boundaries is 12 bases long. The CDR3 runs 14 residues from the cysteine to the phenylalanine. Just CDR3 DNA is preserved here, 42 bases in frame from base 1. Based on the germline V gene (reference sequence), the CDR1 and CDR2 sequences are GTSNPN and SVGIG. Overall study results and their limits: After vaccination, spike-specific CD8+ and CD4+ T cell responses were reported to show substantial breadth. The study was not powered for comparison of responses between vaccine doses or regimens. Higher spike-specific TCR breadth was observed in Ad26.COV2.S recipients than in placebo recipients (P = 0.0014). Comparable non-spike TCR breadth was observed between vaccine and placebo recipients, consistent with only spike being contained in the vaccine. According to the authors, total T cell responses may have been underestimated by the TCR breadth and depth analyses.

TCRbeta CDR3 regions were sequenced with the immunoSEQ Assay. After extraction, genomic DNA underwent amplification by bias-controlled multiplex PCR, followed by high-throughput sequencing. As for the original processing: To quantify the absolute abundance of every unique TCRbeta CDR3 region, sequences were collapsed and filtered. T cell fraction was estimated by normalizing TCRbeta template counts to usable DNA, which was measured by amplifying reference genes present in all nucleated cells. Repertoire TCRs were annotated as SARS-CoV-2-specific when V gene, CDR3 amino acid sequence and J gene were exactly matched to a known reactive TCR set. MIRA supplied the reference SARS-CoV-2 TCR set, which was filtered for enrichment in COVID-19-positive ImmuneCODE repertoires so that public or cross-reactive TCRs were removed. Using the MIRA antigens, annotated TCRs were further analysed by specific ORF or by position within an ORF. Depth was the summed frequency of annotated unique rearrangements, while breadth was defined as annotated unique rearrangements over total unique productive rearrangements. Two-sided Wilcoxon rank-sum tests were applied when comparing TCR breadth between groups. Entries here come from immuneACCESS through TCRdb and include only in-frame sequences with V and J called. Some clones fail to appear in such tables; in the studies checked, an unresolved V gene covers under half of the shortfall, and the cause of the remainder is unknown. The DNA was the basis for D and trimming; V, J and clone size are from that table. In all, the sample holds fewer than 400,000 clones, and around 85% of those were seen once. Roughly 3% of the sample is taken by the ten largest.

The sample's treatment or condition label, in plain terms: some 20 received Ad26.COV2.S at low or high dose, single or two shots; roughly five received placebo; per-sample allocation not given. Repertoires of vaccine and placebo recipients were sequenced from samples taken on day 63 after the first injection. In Cohort 1b, fewer than 30 adults aged 18-55 years were enrolled at a single site in Boston, USA, between 29 July and 7 August 2020. Ad26.COV2.S was a replication-incompetent adenovirus type 26 vector that expressed a prefusion-stabilized SARS-CoV-2 spike protein derived from the original Wuhan strain.

This TCR derives from a person between 18 and 65 years old who received the Ad26.COV2.S COVID-19 vaccine or a placebo. The sequence joins TRBV30 to TRBJ1-1, and TRBD1 may be the D gene, going by 5 matching bases. Source: peripheral blood, taken in a trial of Ad26.COV2.S vaccine versus placebo. For the CDR3, the sequence is CAWSPGLWNTEAFF. The bases are TGTGCCTGGAGCCCGGGACTCTGGAACACTGAAGCTTTCTTT. The full variable domain, with segments outside the CDR3 supplied by the reference TRBV30 and TRBJ1-1 proteins, appears as SQTIHQWPATLVQPVGSPLSLECTVEGTSNPNLYWYRQAAGRGLQLLFYSVGIGQISSEVPQNLSASRPQDRQFILSSKKLLLSDSGFYLCAWSPGLWNTEAFFGQGTRLTVV.